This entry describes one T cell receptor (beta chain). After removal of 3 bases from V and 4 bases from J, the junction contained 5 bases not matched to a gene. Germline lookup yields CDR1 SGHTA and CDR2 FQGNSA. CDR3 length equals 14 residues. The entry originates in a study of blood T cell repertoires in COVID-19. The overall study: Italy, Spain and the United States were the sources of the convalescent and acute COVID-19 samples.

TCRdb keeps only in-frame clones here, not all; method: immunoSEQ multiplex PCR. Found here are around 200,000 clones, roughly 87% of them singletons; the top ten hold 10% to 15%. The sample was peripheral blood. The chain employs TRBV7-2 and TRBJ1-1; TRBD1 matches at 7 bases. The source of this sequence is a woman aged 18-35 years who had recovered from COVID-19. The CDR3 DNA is TGTGCCAGCAGCTTCCGACAGGGAGGCACTGAAGCTTTCTTT. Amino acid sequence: CASSFRQGGTEAFF.